The 7 T cell receptor beta chains in this list originate from one sample, sequenced in a study of T cells in Graves' hyperthyroidism and ophthalmopathy. TCR beta CDR3 regions were amplified from RNA transcripts. HTBI primers were the set used in a first-round RT-PCR of the TCR CDR3. TCRdb reprocessed the multiplex PCR reads via MiXCR and lists one record per CDR3 protein. The data show approximately 870,000 distinct CDR3 sequences, 38% seen once. The sample consisted of blood. These receptors all stem from a man between 18 and 29 years old with Graves' hyperthyroidism.

This clonotype appeared a single time. The rearrangement joins TRBV20-1 to TRBJ2-7; D perhaps matches TRBD2 (7 bases). The germline V gene encodes CDR1 DFQATT and CDR2 SNEGSKA (reference sequence). This CDR3 spans 14 amino acids. Trimming removed 1 base at V and 3 bases at J, with 13 bases between. The CDR3 sequence: CSARVSGGVYEQYF. In DNA, the CDR3 is TGCAGTGCTAGAGTATCGGGGGGCGTCTACGAGCAGTACTTC.

The rearrangement uses TRBV29-1 and TRBJ2-2; the match to TRBD2 covers 7 bases. J was trimmed by 5 bases and V by 4 bases; bases with no gene match: 13. The CDR3 is made up of 16 amino acids. Germline V gene sequence: CDR1 SQVTM, CDR2 ANQGSEA. This chain's CDR3 is CSVGPERGLGTGELFF. CDR3 DNA: TGCAGCGTTGGCCCTGAGCGGGGCTTGGGGACCGGGGAGCTGTTTTTT.

This clonotype appeared once. V is TRBV7-2 and J is TRBJ1-1; no definite D call. CDR1 is SGHTA and CDR2 is FQGNSA in the germline V gene. This CDR3 spans 12 amino acids. V was cut by 5 bases and J by 7 bases, with 11 bases left in between. The CDR3, as DNA: TGTGCCAGCAGCAAATGGGGAGGTGAAGCTTTCTTT. As protein: CASSKWGGEAFF. Full variable domain (outside the CDR3, taken from reference TRBV7-2 and TRBJ1-1): GAGVSQSPSNKVTEKGKDVELRCDPISGHTALYWYRQSLGQGLEFLIYFQGNSAPDKSGLPSDRFSAERTGGSVSTLTIQRTQQEDSAVYLCASSKWGGEAFFGQGTRLTVV.

CDR3 DNA: TGTGCCAGCAGCCGCTGGGTACTAGCGGGGGACACCCAGTACTTC. It encodes CASSRWVLAGDTQYF. The rearrangement links TRBV7-2 to TRBJ2-5, with 11 bases that match TRBD2. V shed 5 bases, J shed 8 bases, and the junction held 10 bases outside the gene matches. This CDR3 spans 15 amino acids. From germline, CDR1 is SGHTA and CDR2 FQGNSA.

This clonotype was counted between two and nine times. The rearrangement uses TRBV10-3 and TRBJ2-7; D could derive from TRBD1 or TRBD2 (5 bases each). The V and J ends lost 10 bases and 2 bases respectively, with 15 bases between them. This CDR3 comprises 13 residues. CDR1 is ENHRY and CDR2 is SYGVKD in the germline V gene. DNA for the CDR3: TGTGCCAGCAGCCGGGACGAGGCCTACGAGCAGTACTTC. This gives the protein CASSRDEAYEQYF.

This clonotype has a handful of counts. This sequence joins TRBV5-5 and TRBJ1-5; no clear D gene. The germline V gene encodes CDR1 SGHKS and CDR2 YYEKEE (reference sequence). Trimming stripped 1 base from V and 0 bases from J, with 8 bases between. This CDR3 is built from 15 residues. The CDR3 here is CASSLYTDSNQPQHF. CDR3 DNA: TGTGCCAGCAGCTTGTATACGGATAGCAATCAGCCCCAGCATTTT.

V and J are TRBV7-2 and TRBJ2-7; a weak D match, TRBD2 (7 bases). The V end was cut by 4 bases, the J end by 6 bases, with 19 bases between. The CDR3 is 15 amino acids. Looked up from germline, CDR1 is SGHTA and CDR2 is FQGNSA. CDR3 sequence: CASSSGGRGPIEQYF. CDR3 DNA sequence: TGTGCCAGCAGCTCGGGGGGCAGGGGCCCCATCGAGCAGTACTTC.